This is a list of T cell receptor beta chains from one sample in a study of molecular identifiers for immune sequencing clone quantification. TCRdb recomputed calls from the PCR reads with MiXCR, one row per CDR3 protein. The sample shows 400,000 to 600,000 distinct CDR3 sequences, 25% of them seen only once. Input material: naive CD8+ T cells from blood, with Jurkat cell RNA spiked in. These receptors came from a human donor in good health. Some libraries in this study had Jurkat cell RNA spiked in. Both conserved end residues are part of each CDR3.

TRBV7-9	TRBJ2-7	CASSPPGQALEQYF
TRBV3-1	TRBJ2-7	CASGQERVHRPPYEQYF
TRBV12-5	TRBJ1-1	CASGPPSPRPENTEAFF
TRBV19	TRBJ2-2	CASSIGVNGELFF
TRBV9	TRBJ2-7	CASSVGGPYEQYF
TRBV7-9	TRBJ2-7	CASSRNEGRDSYEQYF
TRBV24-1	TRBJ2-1	CATSDYTGTSGINEQFF
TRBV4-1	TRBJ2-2	CASSPGTNTGELFF
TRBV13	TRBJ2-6	CASSFEGSGTGSRGANVLTF
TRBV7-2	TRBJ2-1	CASSSAGFNEQFF
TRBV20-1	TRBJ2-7	CSARFEGGQGLYEQYF
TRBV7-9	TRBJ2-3	CASSLLAGVAYEDTQYF
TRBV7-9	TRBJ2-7	CASSSRDRAYEQYF
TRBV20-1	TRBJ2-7	CSARGDKTYEQYF
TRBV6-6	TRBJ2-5	CASSHGTSGSNPQETQYF
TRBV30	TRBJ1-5	CAWSRGFDQPQHF
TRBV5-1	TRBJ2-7	CASSLDASYEQYF
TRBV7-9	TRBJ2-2	CASSSVGQGNTGELFF
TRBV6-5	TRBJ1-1	CASSLQGVWTEAFF
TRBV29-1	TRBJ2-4	CSVEGLAGWNIGKNIQYF
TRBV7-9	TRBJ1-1	CASSLILGQPEAFF
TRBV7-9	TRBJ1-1	CASREGNEAFF
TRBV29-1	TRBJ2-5	CSARDIQETQYF
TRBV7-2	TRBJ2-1	CASSPQTPGLAVTALGDEQFF
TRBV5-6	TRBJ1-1	CASSGAAFQGNTEAFF
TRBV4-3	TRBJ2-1	CASSPTAGEYNEQFF
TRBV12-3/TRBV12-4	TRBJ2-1	CASSEAGAYNEQFF
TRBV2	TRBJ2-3	CAITRDGQGSTDTQYF
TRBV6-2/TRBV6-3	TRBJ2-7	CASTPGPSGSPEQYF
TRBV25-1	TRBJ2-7	CASSPRNPPYEQYF
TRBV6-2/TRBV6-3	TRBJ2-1	CASSYRSDNYNEQFF